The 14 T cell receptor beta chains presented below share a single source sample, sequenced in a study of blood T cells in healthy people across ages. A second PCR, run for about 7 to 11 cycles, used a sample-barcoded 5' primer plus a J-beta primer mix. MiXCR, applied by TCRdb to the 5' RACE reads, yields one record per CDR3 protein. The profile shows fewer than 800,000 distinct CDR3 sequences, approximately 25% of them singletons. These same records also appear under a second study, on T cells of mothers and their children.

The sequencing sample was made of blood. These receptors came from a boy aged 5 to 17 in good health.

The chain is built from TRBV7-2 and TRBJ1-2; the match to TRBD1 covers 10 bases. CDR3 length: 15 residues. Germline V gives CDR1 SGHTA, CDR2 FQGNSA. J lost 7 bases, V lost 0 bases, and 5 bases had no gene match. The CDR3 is CASSLAATGGFGYTF. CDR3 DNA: TGTGCCAGCAGCTTAGCCGCGACAGGGGGCTTTGGCTACACCTTC.

The CDR3 reads CASSSYNVPYEQYF. CDR3 sequence (DNA): TGTGCCAGCAGTTCCTACAACGTTCCGTACGAGCAGTACTTC. The chain has TRBV2 and TRBJ2-5; D call uncertain. The J call could be wrong; TRBJ2-7 is a better fit for the DNA end. CDR1 is SNHLY and CDR2 is FYNNEI in the germline V gene. This CDR3 is 14 amino acids long.

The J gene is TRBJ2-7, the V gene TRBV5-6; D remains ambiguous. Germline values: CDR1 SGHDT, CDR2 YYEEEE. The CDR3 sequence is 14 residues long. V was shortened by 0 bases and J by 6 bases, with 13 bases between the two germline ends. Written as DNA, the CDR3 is TGTGCCAGCAGCTTGGCCGGTCCTAAGGGCGAGCAGTACTTC. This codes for CASSLAGPKGEQYF.

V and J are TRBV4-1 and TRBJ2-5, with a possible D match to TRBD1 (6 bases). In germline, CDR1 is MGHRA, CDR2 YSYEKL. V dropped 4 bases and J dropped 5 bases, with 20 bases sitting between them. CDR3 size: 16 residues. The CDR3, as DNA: TGCGCCAGCAGCCCTCAAAACAGGGTTTTTGGGGAGACCCAGTACTTC. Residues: CASSPQNRVFGETQYF.

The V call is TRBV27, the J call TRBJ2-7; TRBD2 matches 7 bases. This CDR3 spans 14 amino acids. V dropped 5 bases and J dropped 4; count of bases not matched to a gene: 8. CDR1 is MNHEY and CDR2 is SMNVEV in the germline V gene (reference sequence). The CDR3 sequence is CASSKGGWGYEQYF. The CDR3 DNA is TGTGCCAGCAGTAAGGGAGGGTGGGGGTACGAGCAGTACTTC.

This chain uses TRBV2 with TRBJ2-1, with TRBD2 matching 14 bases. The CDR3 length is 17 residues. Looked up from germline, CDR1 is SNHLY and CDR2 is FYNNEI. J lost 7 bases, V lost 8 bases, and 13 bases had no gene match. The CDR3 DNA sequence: TGTGCCAGCCAGTTCGGGACTAGCGGGAGTACGGGGAATGAGCAGTTCTTC. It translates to CASQFGTSGSTGNEQFF.

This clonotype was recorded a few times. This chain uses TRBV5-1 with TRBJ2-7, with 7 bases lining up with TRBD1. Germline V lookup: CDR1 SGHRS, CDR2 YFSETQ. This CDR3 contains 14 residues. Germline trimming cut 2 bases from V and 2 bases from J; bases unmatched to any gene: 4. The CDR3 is CASSFVQGAYEQYF. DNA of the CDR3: TGCGCCAGCAGCTTCGTGCAGGGGGCCTACGAGCAGTACTTC.

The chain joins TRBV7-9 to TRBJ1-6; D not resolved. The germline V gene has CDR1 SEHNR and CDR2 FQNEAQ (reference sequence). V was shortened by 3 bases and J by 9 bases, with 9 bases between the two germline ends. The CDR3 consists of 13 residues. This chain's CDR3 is CASSFEGVSPLHF. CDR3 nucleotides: TGTGCCAGCAGCTTTGAAGGAGTTTCACCCCTCCACTTT. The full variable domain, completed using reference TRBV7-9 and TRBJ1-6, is DTGVSQNPRHKITKRGQNVTFRCDPISEHNRLYWYRQTLGQGPEFLTYFQNEAQLEKSRLLSDRFSAERPKGSFSTLEIQRTEQGDSAMYLCASSFEGVSPLHFGNGTRLTVT.

CDR3 sequence (DNA): TGCGCCAGCAGCCCTGGAGGGGACAGGGCTTACGAGCAGTACTTC. Amino acids: CASSPGGDRAYEQYF. The chain couples TRBV5-1 to TRBJ2-5, with 9 bases aligning to TRBD1. With the DNA end fitting TRBJ2-7 better, the J assignment may be wrong. This CDR3 contains 15 residues. Looked up from germline, CDR1 is SGHRS and CDR2 is YFSETQ.

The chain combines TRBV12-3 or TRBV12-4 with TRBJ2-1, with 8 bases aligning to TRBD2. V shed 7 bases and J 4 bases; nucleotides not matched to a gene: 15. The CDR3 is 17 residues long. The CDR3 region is CASTRGGGLVKYNEQFF. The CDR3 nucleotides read TGTGCCAGCACACGGGGGGGCGGCCTGGTAAAATACAATGAGCAGTTCTTC.

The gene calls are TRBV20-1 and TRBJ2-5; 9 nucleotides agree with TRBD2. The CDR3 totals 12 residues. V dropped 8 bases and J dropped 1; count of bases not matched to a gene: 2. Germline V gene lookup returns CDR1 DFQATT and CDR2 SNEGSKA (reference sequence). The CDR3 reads CSPRGGQETQYF. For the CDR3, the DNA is TGCAGTCCGCGGGGGGGCCAAGAGACCCAGTACTTC.

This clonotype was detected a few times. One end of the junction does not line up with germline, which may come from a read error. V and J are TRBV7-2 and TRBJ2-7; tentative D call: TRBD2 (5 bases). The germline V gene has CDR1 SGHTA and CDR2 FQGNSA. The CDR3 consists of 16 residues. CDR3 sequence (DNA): TGTGCCAACAGCCAGTCACTGACTCGGGGCTCCTACGAGCAGTACTTC. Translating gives CANSQSLTRGSYEQYF.

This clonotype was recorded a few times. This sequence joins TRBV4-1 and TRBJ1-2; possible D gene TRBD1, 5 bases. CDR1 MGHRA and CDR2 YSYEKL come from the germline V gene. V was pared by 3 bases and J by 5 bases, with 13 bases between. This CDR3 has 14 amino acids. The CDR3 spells CASSQYGTFYGYTF. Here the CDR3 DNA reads TGCGCCAGCAGCCAGTACGGGACCTTTTATGGCTACACCTTC.

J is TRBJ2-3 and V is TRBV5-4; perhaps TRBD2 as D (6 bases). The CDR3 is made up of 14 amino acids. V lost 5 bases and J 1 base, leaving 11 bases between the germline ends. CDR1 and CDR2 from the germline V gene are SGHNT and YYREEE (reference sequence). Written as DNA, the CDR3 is TGTGCCAGCAGACCGGGACTCGGCACAGATACGCAGTATTTT. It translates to CASRPGLGTDTQYF.